Listed below are T cell receptor beta chains from one sample, sequenced in a study of blood T cell repertoires in COVID-19. Repertoires were generated with immunoSEQ multiplex PCR, while TCRdb's copy carries only in-frame clones and drops some. The sample includes 40,000 or so clones, about nine tenths of them seen just once. The sequenced sample was peripheral blood. The source is a human donor in a cohort sampled during active COVID-19. CDR3s include the opening cysteine and the closing phenylalanine or tryptophan. The order of the fields is CDR3 protein, CDR3 DNA, clone size, J gene, V gene, D gene. The D gene is left open where the match is weak. Size values are once, few and many counts, or a class for expanded clones, and some rows have none.

cdr3_aa: CAWSRPGLEQYF
cdr3_nt: TGTGCCTGGAGTAGACCGGGACTAGAGCAGTACTTC
clone_size: NA
j_call: TRBJ2-7
v_call: TRBV30
d_call: TRBD2

cdr3_aa: CASSQGGQGNTIYF
cdr3_nt: TGTGCCAGCAGCCAAGGGGGACAGGGAAACACCATATATTTT
clone_size: NA
j_call: TRBJ1-3
v_call: TRBV14
d_call: TRBD1

cdr3_aa: CASRTAPGELFF
cdr3_nt: TGTGCCAGCAGGACTGCCCCCGGGGAGCTGTTTTTT
clone_size: NA
j_call: TRBJ2-2
v_call: TRBV12-3/TRBV12-4
d_call: NA

cdr3_aa: CASSPLGGVRYEQYF
cdr3_nt: TGTGCCAGCAGCCCTCTAGGGGGTGTTCGCTACGAGCAGTACTTC
clone_size: NA
j_call: TRBJ2-7
v_call: TRBV28
d_call: NA

cdr3_aa: CASSHRSGEDQPQHF
cdr3_nt: TGTGCCAGCAGTCACCGTAGCGGGGAAGATCAGCCCCAGCATTTT
clone_size: NA
j_call: TRBJ1-5
v_call: TRBV2
d_call: NA

cdr3_aa: CASSPDYPETQYF
cdr3_nt: TGTGCCAGCAGCCCGGACTATCCGGAGACCCAGTACTTC
clone_size: NA
j_call: TRBJ2-5
v_call: TRBV7-2
d_call: NA

cdr3_aa: CASSESAVQGRESVF
cdr3_nt: TGTGCCAGCAGTGAGAGTGCTGTCCAGGGGCGAGAATCAGTCTTT
clone_size: NA
j_call: TRBJ1-1
v_call: TRBV25-1
d_call: NA

cdr3_aa: CASSQGRPPSGYNEQFF
cdr3_nt: TGCGCCAGCAGCCAAGGCCGACCACCCTCGGGGTACAATGAGCAGTTCTTC
clone_size: NA
j_call: TRBJ2-1
v_call: TRBV4-3
d_call: NA

cdr3_aa: CASRWTGITDTQYF
cdr3_nt: TGTGCCAGCAGATGGACAGGTATCACAGATACGCAGTATTTT
clone_size: NA
j_call: TRBJ2-3
v_call: TRBV7-9
d_call: TRBD1

cdr3_aa: CASSFGTSGQETQYF
cdr3_nt: TGTGCCAGCAGCTTCGGGACTAGCGGACAAGAGACCCAGTACTTC
clone_size: NA
j_call: TRBJ2-5
v_call: TRBV3-1/TRBV3-2
d_call: TRBD2

cdr3_aa: CAWSVQGVYTGELFF
cdr3_nt: TGTGCCTGGAGTGTACAAGGAGTCTACACCGGGGAGCTGTTTTTT
clone_size: once
j_call: TRBJ2-2
v_call: TRBV30
d_call: NA